The source of this T cell receptor beta chain is a study of OX40 agonist ivuxolimab in advanced cancers. Study as a whole: Patients treated during dose escalation were battling hepatocellular carcinoma, melanoma, renal cell or head and neck cancer. Participants, 75% to 90% male, averaged roughly 60 years of age, ranging from roughly 23 to 90.

The study, taken as a whole, reports: No determination was made of the antigen specificity of the expanded peripheral T cells.

Comments on this clone: Its matching antigen is unknown.

The CDR3 loop spans 14 amino acids. CDR1 is SGDLS, CDR2 YYNGEE, per germline. After removal of 4 bases from V and 7 bases from J, the junction contained 5 bases not matched to a gene. The assay was immunoSEQ multiplex PCR, and TCRdb's table has in-frame clones only and misses some. There are fewer than 40,000 clones in the sample; around nine tenths occur only once, and approximately 0.94% lies in the top ten. The chain joins TRBV9 to TRBJ2-1, with 10 bases aligning to TRBD2. The TCR sequence derives from an adult with an advanced solid tumor such as melanoma, head and neck, liver or kidney cancer. Material: CD4+ or CD8+ T cells sorted from blood, obtained in a trial of the OX40 agonist ivuxolimab. CDR3 protein: CASSSGGARNEQFF. Written as DNA, the CDR3 is TGTGCCAGCAGCAGCGGGGGGGCCAGGAATGAGCAGTTCTTC.